This note documents a single TCR beta chain sequence. Antigen: not known. This specimen comes from a study of T cells in Graves' hyperthyroidism and ophthalmopathy. Study-wide results and limits: A 13 V-J signature model discriminated ophthalmopathy versus stable hyperthyroidism.

Hyperthyroidism had been newly diagnosed in patients aged 18 to 65, and its duration was under 2 months. Uncontrolled infections, other autoimmune diseases, pregnancy or lactation led to exclusion of patients. This CDR3 contains 14 residues. Germline V CDR1 and CDR2: ENHRY, SYGVKD. The V gene lost 2 bases and the J gene lost 4 bases, with 11 bases spanning the gap. RNA transcripts provided the source from which TCR beta CDR3 regions were amplified. The TCR CDR3 was amplified in a first-round RT-PCR using the HTBI primer set. TCRdb re-called the multiplex PCR reads through MiXCR, storing one row per CDR3 protein. The data contain some 800,000 distinct CDR3 sequences, 35% to 45% of them seen just once; the ten biggest clones take up around 10%.

The J gene is TRBJ1-2, the V gene TRBV10-3, with TRBD1 as a possible D gene (6 bases). This clonotype was obtained from a man between 18 and 29 years old with Graves' hyperthyroidism. The sample consisted of blood. This chain's CDR3 is CAISEEGEGYGYTF. In DNA, the CDR3 is TGTGCCATCAGTGAGGAGGGGGAAGGCTATGGCTACACCTTC.